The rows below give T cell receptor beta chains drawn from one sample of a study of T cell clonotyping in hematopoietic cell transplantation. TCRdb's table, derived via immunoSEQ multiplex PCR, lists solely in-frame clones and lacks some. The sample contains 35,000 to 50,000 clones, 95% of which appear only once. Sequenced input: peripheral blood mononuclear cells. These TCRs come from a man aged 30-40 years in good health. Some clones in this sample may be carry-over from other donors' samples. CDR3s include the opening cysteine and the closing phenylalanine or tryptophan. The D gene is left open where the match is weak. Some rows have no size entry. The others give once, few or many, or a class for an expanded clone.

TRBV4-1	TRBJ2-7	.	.	TGCGCCAGCAGCCAAGGTCAACTAGCAAACTACGAGCAGTACTTC	CASSQGQLANYEQYF
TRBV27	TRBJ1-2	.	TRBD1	TGTGCCAGCAGTCACAGGGGAGGGGGGAACGGCTACACCTTC	CASSHRGGGNGYTF
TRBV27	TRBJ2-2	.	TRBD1	TGTGCCAGCAGTTTACAGGGGGTCACCGGGGAGCTGTTTTTT	CASSLQGVTGELFF
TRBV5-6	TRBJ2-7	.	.	TGTGCCAGCAGCTCGACCTACAACAGGAGCTCCTACGAGCAGTACTTC	CASSSTYNRSSYEQYF
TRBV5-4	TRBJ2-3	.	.	TGTGCCAGCAGCTTGGTGGCGGGATGGGGTCAGGATACGCAGTATTTT	CASSLVAGWGQDTQYF
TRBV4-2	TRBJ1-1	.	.	TGTGCCAGCAGCCAAGAACGTGCTGAAGCTTTCTTT	CASSQERAEAFF
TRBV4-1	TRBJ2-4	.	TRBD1	TGCGCCAGCAGCCAAGCCGGGACAGCGTACTTC	CASSQAGTAYF
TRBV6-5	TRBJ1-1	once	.	TGTGCCAGCAGTTACTCGACAGGGAACACTGAAGCTTTCTTT	CASSYSTGNTEAFF
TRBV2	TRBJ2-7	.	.	TGTGCCAGCAGTAGCCGGCAGCCCTACGAGCAGTACTTC	CASSSRQPYEQYF
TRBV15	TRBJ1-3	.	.	TGTGCCACCAGCAGAGTTCGGGGCGACACCATATATTTT	CATSRVRGDTIYF
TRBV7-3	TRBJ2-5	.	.	TGTGCCAGCAGCACCGGGACAAGGGAGACCCAGTACTTC	CASSTGTRETQYF
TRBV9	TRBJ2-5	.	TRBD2	TGTGCCAGCAGCGTAGAAGGTCTAGCGGGAGGGCTAGAGACCCAGTACTTC	CASSVEGLAGGLETQYF
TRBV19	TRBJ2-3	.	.	TGTGCCAGTAGTATAGCCGATACGCAGTATTTT	CASSIADTQYF
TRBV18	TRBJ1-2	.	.	TGTGCCAGCTCAGAAAAGGCTAACTATGGCTACACCTTC	CASSEKANYGYTF
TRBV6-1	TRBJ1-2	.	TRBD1	TGTGCCAGCAGATTATCAGGGGGCGGCTATGGCTACACCTTC	CASRLSGGGYGYTF
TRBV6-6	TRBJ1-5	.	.	TGTGCCAGCAGTTACGGGGTTAGCAATCAGCCCCAGCATTTT	CASSYGVSNQPQHF
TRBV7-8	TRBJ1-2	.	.	TGTGCCAGCAGCGAGCATAAGGGTAGCTATGGCTACACCTTC	CASSEHKGSYGYTF
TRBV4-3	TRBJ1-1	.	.	TGCGCCAGCAGCCAAGAACCACTACCGGGCACTGAAGCTTTCTTT	CASSQEPLPGTEAFF
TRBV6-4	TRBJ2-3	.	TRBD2	TGTGCCAGCAGTGTAGCGGGGGGCACAGATACGCAGTATTTT	CASSVAGGTDTQYF
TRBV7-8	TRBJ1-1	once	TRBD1	TGTGCCAGCAGTCACGGGACAGGGGGCTTATGGGGCACTGAAGCTTTCTTT	CASSHGTGGLWGTEAFF
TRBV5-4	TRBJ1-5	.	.	TGTGCCAGCAGCTTGGACCGAAGCAATCAGCCCCAGCATTTT	CASSLDRSNQPQHF
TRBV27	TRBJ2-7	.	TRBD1	TGTGCCAGCAGTTGGGGACAGGGGGGGGACGAGCAGTACTTC	CASSWGQGGDEQYF
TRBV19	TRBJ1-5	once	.	TGTGCCAGTATTTCCCGCTGGAGCAATCAGCCCCAGCATTTT	CASISRWSNQPQHF
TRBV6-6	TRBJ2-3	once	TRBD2	TGTGCCAGCAGCCCGACTAGCGGAGGCACAGATACGCAGTATTTT	CASSPTSGGTDTQYF
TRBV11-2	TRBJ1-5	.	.	TGTGCCAGCAGCCCGGGGGGGGCTAGCAATCAGCCCCAGCATTTT	CASSPGGASNQPQHF
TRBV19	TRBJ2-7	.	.	TGTGCCAGTAGTATTTCAGGGCCCTCCGAGCAGTACTTC	CASSISGPSEQYF
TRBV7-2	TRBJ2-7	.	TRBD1	TGTGCCAGCAGCTTAGTGGGACAGTCTTACGAGCAGTACTTC	CASSLVGQSYEQYF
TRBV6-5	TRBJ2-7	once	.	TGTGCCAGCACAGACCCCCCGACCTACGAGCAGTACTTC	CASTDPPTYEQYF